This T cell receptor beta chain was captured by sequencing in a study of graft-versus-host responses after intestinal transplantation. Across the study: Grafts that recipients had were multivisceral, liver-intestinal, or isolated intestinal transplants.

The V segment lost 2 bases and the J segment 4 bases; nucleotides outside the gene matches: 8. Germline CDR1 and CDR2: KGHSH and LQKENI. The CDR3 has 16 residues. This table comes from immunoSEQ multiplex PCR, and its TCRdb copy is limited to in-frame clones, with some not included. Altogether about 90,000 clones are present, approximately 92% being singletons, with the ten largest covering approximately 1.1%. Study-wide findings and caveats: Among recipient marrow samples, GvH clones were found; some appeared first in ileum or blood.

On this clone itself: Its specificity is unknown.

The gene calls are TRBV18 and TRBJ1-2, with 9 bases aligning to TRBD1. The sequences come from unstimulated CD8+ T cells sorted from spleen or lymph node cells, collected before transplant. The clonotype comes from a human donor who was the organ donor for an intestinal transplant. The CDR3: CASSPAGQGYSYGYTF. Here the CDR3 DNA reads TGTGCCAGCTCACCAGCGGGACAGGGCTACAGCTATGGCTACACCTTC.